This TCR beta chain was retrieved from a study of CXCR3-negative and CXCR3-positive naive CD8 T cells. As to this clonotype: Antigen: not known.

Points from the study as a whole: The TRB CDR3s that CXCR3-positive naive cells carried were more hydrophobic than those of CXCR3-negative naive cells.

This CDR3 region has 16 residues. Per the germline V gene, CDR1 is MNHEY and CDR2 is SMNVEV (reference sequence). Libraries of TRB cDNA were made by 5' RACE and carried UMIs. TCRdb reprocessed the 5' RACE reads; each CDR3 protein has one entry and no DNA is given. The sample includes fewer than 6,500 distinct CDR3 sequences. The receptor was derived from a human donor in good health. Some clones in this sample may be carry-over from other donors' samples. Material for sequencing was naive CXCR3+ CD8+ T cells from blood. The subset denotes: CD45RO-CCR7+CD27+CD95- naive CD8+ T cells expressing CXCR3 (TNR3+). The chain combines TRBV27 with TRBJ2-3; without DNA, the TCRdb call of TRBD2 cannot be checked. CDR3: CASSSLLAGGTATQYF.